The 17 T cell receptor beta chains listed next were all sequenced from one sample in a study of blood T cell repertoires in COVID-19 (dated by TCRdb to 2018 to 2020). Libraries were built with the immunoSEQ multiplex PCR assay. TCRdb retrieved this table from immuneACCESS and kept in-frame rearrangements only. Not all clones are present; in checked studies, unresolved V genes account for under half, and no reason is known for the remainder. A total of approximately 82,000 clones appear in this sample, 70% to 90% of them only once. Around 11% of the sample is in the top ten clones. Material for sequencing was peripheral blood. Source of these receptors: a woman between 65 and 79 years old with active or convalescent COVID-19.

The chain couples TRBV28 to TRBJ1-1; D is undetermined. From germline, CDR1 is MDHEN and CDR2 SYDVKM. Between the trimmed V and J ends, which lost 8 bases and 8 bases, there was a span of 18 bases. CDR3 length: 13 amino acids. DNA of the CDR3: TGTGCCAGCTCCCCAGTTAGACGAGGGGAAGCTTTCTTT. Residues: CASSPVRRGEAFF.

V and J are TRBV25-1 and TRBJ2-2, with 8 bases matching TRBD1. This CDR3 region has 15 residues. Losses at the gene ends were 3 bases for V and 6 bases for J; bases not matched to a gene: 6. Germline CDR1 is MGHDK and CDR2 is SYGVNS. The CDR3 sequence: CASSELDRAPGELFF. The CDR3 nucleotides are TGTGCCAGCAGTGAGCTGGACAGGGCTCCCGGGGAGCTGTTTTTT. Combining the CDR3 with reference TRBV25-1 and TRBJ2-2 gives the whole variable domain EADIYQTPRYLVIGTGKKITLECSQTMGHDKMYWYQQDPGMELHLIHYSYGVNSTEKGDLSSESTVSRIRTEHFPLTLESARPSHTSQYLCASSELDRAPGELFFGEGSRLTVL.

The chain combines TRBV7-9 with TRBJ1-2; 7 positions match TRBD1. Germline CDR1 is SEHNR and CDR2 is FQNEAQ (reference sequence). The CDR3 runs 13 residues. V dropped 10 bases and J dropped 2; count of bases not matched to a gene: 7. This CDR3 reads CATDRASNYGYTF. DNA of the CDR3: TGTGCCACCGACAGGGCCTCCAACTATGGCTACACCTTC.

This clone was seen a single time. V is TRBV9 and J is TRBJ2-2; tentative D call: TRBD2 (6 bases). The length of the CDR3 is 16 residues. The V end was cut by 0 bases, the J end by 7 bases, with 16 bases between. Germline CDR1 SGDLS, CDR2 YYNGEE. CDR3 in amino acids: CASSVGRGKAVGELFF. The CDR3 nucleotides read TGTGCCAGCAGCGTAGGACGGGGGAAAGCAGTCGGGGAGCTGTTTTTT.

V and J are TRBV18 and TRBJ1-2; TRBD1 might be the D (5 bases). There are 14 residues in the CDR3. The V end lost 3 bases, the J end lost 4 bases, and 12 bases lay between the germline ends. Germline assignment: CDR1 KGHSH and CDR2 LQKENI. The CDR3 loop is CASSPQGLSYGYTF. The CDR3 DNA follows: TGTGCCAGCTCACCCCAGGGTTTAAGCTATGGCTACACCTTC.

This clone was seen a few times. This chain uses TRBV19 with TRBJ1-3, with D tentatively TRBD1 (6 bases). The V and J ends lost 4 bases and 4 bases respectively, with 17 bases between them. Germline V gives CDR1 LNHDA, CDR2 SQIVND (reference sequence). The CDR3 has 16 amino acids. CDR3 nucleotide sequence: TGTGCCAGTAGTAGGGAAGGGGGACAAGGAGGAAACACCATATATTTT. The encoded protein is CASSREGGQGGNTIYF. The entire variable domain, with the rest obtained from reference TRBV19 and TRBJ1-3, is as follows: DGGITQSPKYLFRKEGQNVTLSCEQNLNHDAMYWYRQDPGQGLRLIYYSQIVNDFQKGDIAEGYSVSREKKESFPLTVTSAQKNPTAFYLCASSREGGQGGNTIYFGEGSWLTVV.

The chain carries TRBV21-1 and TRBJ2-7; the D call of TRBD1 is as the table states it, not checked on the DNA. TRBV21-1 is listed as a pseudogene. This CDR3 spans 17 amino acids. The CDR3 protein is CASSKAHIFIHSYEQYF. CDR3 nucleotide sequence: TGTGCCAGCAGCAAAGCGCACATCTTCATACATTCCTACGAGCAGTACTTC.

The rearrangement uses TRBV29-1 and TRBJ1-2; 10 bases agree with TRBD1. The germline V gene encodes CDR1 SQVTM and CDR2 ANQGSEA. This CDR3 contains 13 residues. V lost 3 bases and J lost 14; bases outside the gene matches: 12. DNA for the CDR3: TGCAGCGTTGATATAAGACAGGGGGCGCGAGAAACCTTC. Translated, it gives CSVDIRQGARETF. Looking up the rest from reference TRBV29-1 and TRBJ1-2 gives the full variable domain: SAVISQKPSRDICQRGTSLTIQCQVDSQVTMMFWYRQQPGQSLTLIATANQGSEATYESGFVIDKFPISRPNLTFSTLTVSNMSPEDSSIYLCSVDIRQGARETFGSGTRLTVV.

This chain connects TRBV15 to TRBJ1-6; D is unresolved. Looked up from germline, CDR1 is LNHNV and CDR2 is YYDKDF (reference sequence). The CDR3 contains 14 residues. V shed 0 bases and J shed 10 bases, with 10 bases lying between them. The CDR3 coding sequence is TGTGCCACCAGCAGAGAAAGGAGTAGGTCACCCCTCCACTTT. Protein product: CATSRERSRSPLHF.

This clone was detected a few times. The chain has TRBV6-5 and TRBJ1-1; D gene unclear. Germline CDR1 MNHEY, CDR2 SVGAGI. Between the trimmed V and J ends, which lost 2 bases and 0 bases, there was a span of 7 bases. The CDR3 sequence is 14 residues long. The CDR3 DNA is TGTGCCAGCAGTTACGGCCAGATGAACACTGAAGCTTTCTTT. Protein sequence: CASSYGQMNTEAFF.

CDR3 coding DNA: TGTGCCAGTAGGGGGGACAGGGGGCAAGATACGCAGTATTTT. This encodes CASRGDRGQDTQYF. The V call is TRBV19, the J call TRBJ2-3; 12 positions match TRBD1. CDR1 and CDR2 from the germline V gene are LNHDA and SQIVND (reference sequence). Unmatched junction bases numbered 3, after V lost 6 bases and J lost 5 bases. CDR3 length: 14 residues.

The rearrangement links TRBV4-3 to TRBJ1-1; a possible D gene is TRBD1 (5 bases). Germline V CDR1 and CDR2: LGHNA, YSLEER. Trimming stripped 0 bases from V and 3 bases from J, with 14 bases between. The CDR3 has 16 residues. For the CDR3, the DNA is TGCGCCAGCAGCCAAGATCCGGCAGGGTGGGACACTGAAGCTTTCTTT. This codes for CASSQDPAGWDTEAFF.

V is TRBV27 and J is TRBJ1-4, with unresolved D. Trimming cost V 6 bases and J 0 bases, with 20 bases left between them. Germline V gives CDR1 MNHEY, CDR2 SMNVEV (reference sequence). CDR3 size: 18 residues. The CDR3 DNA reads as TGTGCCAGCAGACCCACCGTGGGCCGCCGTACAACTAATGAAAAACTGTTTTTT. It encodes CASRPTVGRRTTNEKLFF.

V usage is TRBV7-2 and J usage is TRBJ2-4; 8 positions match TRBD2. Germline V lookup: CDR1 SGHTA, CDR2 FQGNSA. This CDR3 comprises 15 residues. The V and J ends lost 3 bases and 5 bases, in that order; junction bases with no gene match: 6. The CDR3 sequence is CASSFTGGLQNIQYF. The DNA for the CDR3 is TGTGCCAGCAGCTTCACGGGGGGGCTTCAAAACATTCAGTACTTC.

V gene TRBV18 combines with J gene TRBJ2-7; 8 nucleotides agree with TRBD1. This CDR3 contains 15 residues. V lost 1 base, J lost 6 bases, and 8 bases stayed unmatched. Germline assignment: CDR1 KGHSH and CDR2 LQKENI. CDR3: CASSPQTGARSEQYF. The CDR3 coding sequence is TGTGCCAGCTCACCACAGACAGGGGCCCGTAGCGAGCAGTACTTC.

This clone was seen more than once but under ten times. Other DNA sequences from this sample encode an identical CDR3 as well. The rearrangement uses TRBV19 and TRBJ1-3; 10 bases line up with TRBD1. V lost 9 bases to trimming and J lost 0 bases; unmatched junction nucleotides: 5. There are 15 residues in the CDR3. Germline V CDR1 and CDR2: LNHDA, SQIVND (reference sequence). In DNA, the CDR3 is TGTGCCAGCTCGGGACAGGGGAACTCTGGAAACACCATATATTTT. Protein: CASSGQGNSGNTIYF.

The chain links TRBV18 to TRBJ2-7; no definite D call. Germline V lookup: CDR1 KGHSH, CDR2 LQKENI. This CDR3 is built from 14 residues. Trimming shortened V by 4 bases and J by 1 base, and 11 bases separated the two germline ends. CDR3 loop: CASSLETSSYEQYF. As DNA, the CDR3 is TGTGCCAGCTCACTGGAGACTTCTTCCTACGAGCAGTACTTC.